One sample yielded the 8 T cell receptor beta chains listed below, sequenced in a study of Tregs in tolerant kidney transplant recipients. Data came from immunoSEQ multiplex PCR; TCRdb stores just in-frame clones and leaves some out. In all, the sample yields 25,000 or so clones. The nonmyeloablative bone marrow transplants came from related graft donors, with transient mixed chimerism. Sequencing was performed on CD4+ T cells from blood (PBMCs), taken 6 months after the transplant. The source is a human patient who received a combined kidney and bone marrow transplant. T cells may partly derive from the graft donor.

With regard to this clone: The CDR3 is cut off 3 residues early in the read; its end comes from the germline J gene. The chain is built from TRBV5-1 and TRBJ2-1, with 15 bases that match TRBD2. V trimming: 3 bases; J trimming: 5 bases; junction bases outside the gene matches: 12. CDR3 length: 19 residues. In germline, CDR1 is SGHRS, CDR2 YFSETQ. The CDR3 sequence: CASSYGSGTSGRRDNEQFF. CDR3 DNA (partial): TGCGCCAGCAGCTACGGTTCCGGGACTAGCGGGAGGAGGGACAATGAG. The variable domain in full, with the rest retrieved from reference TRBV5-1 and TRBJ2-1, is KAGVTQTPRYLIKTRGQQVTLSCSPISGHRSVSWYQQTPGQGLQFLFEYFSETQRNKGNFPGRFSGRQFSNSRSEMNVSTLELGDSALYLCASSYGSGTSGRRDNEQFFGPGTRLTVL.

Concerning this clone itself: The read comes to an end 3 residues before the CDR3 does, leaving the germline J gene to fill in the end. This sequence joins TRBV19 and TRBJ1-6; perhaps TRBD1 as D (5 bases). The CDR3 length is 15 residues. Germline values: CDR1 LNHDA, CDR2 SQIVND (reference sequence). The CDR3 protein is CASSLRTREAMTLHF. The DNA read from the CDR3 is TGTGCCAGTAGTCTACGGACCAGGGAGGCGATGACC.

Comment on this clone: From the germline J gene comes the end of the CDR3, since the read stops 3 residues before it. The V gene is TRBV6-2 or TRBV6-3, the J gene TRBJ2-3; D is unclear. The germline V and J ends were trimmed by 7 bases and 2 bases, with 4 bases remaining between them. The CDR3 spans 11 residues. CDR1 is MNHEY and CDR2 is SVGEGT in the germline V gene. The CDR3 region is CASTHTDTQYF. The CDR3 DNA, read in part, is TGTGCCAGCACCCACACAGATACG.

CDR3 in amino acids: CASSPGLNSGNTIYF. The covered CDR3 bases are TGTGCCAGCAGCCCAGGACTGAACTCTGGAAACACC. The chain uses TRBV7-9 and TRBJ1-3; D not certain. Read coverage stops 3 residues before the CDR3 terminus; the germline J gene supplies the remainder. V was clipped by 5 bases and J by 0 bases, with 11 bases between them. Per germline, CDR1 SEHNR and CDR2 FQNEAQ (reference sequence). The CDR3 runs 15 residues. Variable domain in full (rest from reference TRBV7-9 and TRBJ1-3): DTGVSQNPRHKITKRGQNVTFRCDPISEHNRLYWYRQTLGQGPEFLTYFQNEAQLEKSRLLSDRFSAERPKGSFSTLEIQRTEQGDSAMYLCASSPGLNSGNTIYFGEGSWLTVV.

On this clone: The CDR3 extends 3 residues past the end of the read, so its final part is completed from the germline J gene. The genes are TRBV10-1 and TRBJ1-1; 7 bases are a match to TRBD1. The CDR3 loop spans 15 amino acids. The germline V gene has CDR1 WNHNN and CDR2 SYGVQD (reference sequence). V was pared by 8 bases and J by 0 bases, with 9 bases of the junction left unmatched. CDR3 sequence reads: CASSHRGYMNTEAFF. The CDR3 DNA, read in part, is TGCGCCAGCTCCCACAGGGGTTACATGAACACTGAA.

In regard to this clone: Coverage ceases 3 residues before the CDR3 finishes, and the germline J gene fills in the end. The rearrangement joins TRBV5-6 to TRBJ2-7; 8 positions agree with TRBD2. This CDR3 has 15 amino acids. The V gene end was trimmed by 2 bases and the J gene end by 1 base; junction bases not matched to a gene: 5. From germline, CDR1 is SGHDT and CDR2 YYEEEE. The CDR3: CASSFSPSGSYEQYF. The CDR3 DNA, read in part, is TGTGCCAGCAGCTTTTCCCCTAGCGGGTCCTACGAG.

On this clone itself: The read finishes 3 residues shy of the CDR3 end, and the germline J gene is used to complete it. The rearrangement uses TRBV2 and TRBJ1-1; no clear D. The CDR3 covers 14 residues. Germline loops: CDR1 SNHLY, CDR2 FYNNEI. CDR3 protein: CASRAQGLAWVAFF. The DNA read from the CDR3 is TGTGCCAGCAGGGCCCAAGGACTGGCGTGGGTG.

Concerning this clone itself: With the read ending 3 residues before the CDR3 end, the germline J gene is used to fill in that end. The chain recombines TRBV10-3 with TRBJ2-1; no definite D call. V gave up 3 bases and J gave up 7 bases, with 7 bases separating them. In germline, CDR1 is ENHRY, CDR2 SYGVKD. CDR3 length: 12 amino acids. The CDR3 loop is CAISDSVNEQFF. The CDR3 DNA, read in part, is TGTGCCATCAGTGATAGTGTAAATGAG.